These 10 T cell receptor beta chains share one sample of origin, sequenced in a study of blood T cell repertoires in COVID-19. TCRdb's copy holds only in-frame clones and misses some; the assay was immunoSEQ multiplex PCR. Here the sample spans roughly 100,000 clones, roughly 81% being singletons. Sequencing was done on a sample of peripheral blood. These receptors originate from a man aged 35-49 years with active or convalescent COVID-19.

This clone was counted only a few times. J is TRBJ1-2 and V is TRBV11-2, with 7 bases aligning to TRBD1. The CDR3 runs to 15 residues. Trimming took 0 bases from V and 5 from J; bases not matched to a gene: 6. The germline CDR1 and CDR2 sequences are SGHAT and FQNNGV. The CDR3 region is CASSLETTGMYGYTF. The CDR3 nucleotides read TGTGCCAGCAGCTTAGAGACGACAGGGATGTATGGCTACACCTTC.

The V call is TRBV24-1, the J call TRBJ2-7; unclear D gene. The V and J ends lost 11 bases and 5 bases respectively, with 30 bases between them. CDR1 KGHDR and CDR2 SFDVKD come from the germline V gene. CDR3 length: 17 residues. CDR3 amino acids: CAKPNPDIPWSFNEQYF. CDR3 in DNA: TGTGCCAAACCGAACCCGGATATCCCTTGGAGTTTCAACGAGCAGTACTTC.

The chain links TRBV12-5 to TRBJ1-3, with 8 bases that match TRBD1. The trim removed 4 bases at V and 2 bases at J, leaving 4 bases unmatched. The CDR3 extends over 15 amino acids. CDR1 and CDR2 (germline): LGHNT, FRNRAP. The chain's CDR3 is CASGSGQGTGNTIYF. The CDR3 nucleotides are TGTGCTAGTGGTTCAGGACAGGGAACTGGAAACACCATATATTTT. The complete variable domain, with remaining parts taken from reference TRBV12-5 and TRBJ1-3, reads DARVTQTPRHKVTEMGQEVTMRCQPILGHNTVFWYRQTMMQGLELLAYFRNRAPLDDSGMPKDRFSAEMPDATLATLKIQPSEPRDSAVYFCASGSGQGTGNTIYFGEGSWLTVV.

This chain links TRBV6-5 with TRBJ1-3; the D gene is possibly TRBD1 (5 bases). The CDR3 loop spans 16 amino acids. V lost 0 bases, J lost 3 bases, and 12 bases lay in between. From germline, CDR1 is MNHEY and CDR2 SVGAGI. Written as DNA, the CDR3 is TGTGCCAGCAGTTACTCGGGGGGACCCCTTGGAAACACCATATATTTT. Translation: CASSYSGGPLGNTIYF.

The rearrangement uses TRBV6-5 and TRBJ2-3, with TRBD2 identical over 9 bases. The CDR3 consists of 14 residues. The J segment lost 5 bases and the V segment lost 7 bases, leaving 7 bases of the junction unmatched. Looked up from germline, CDR1 is MNHEY and CDR2 is SVGAGI. CDR3 coding DNA: TGTGCCAGCAATGGCGGGGGGGTGGGAGATACGCAGTATTTT. This sequence encodes CASNGGGVGDTQYF.

This chain joins TRBV3-1 (or the pseudogene TRBV3-2) and TRBJ2-7; TRBD1 aligns across 9 bases. The CDR3 extends over 14 amino acids. Germline V lookup: CDR1 LGHDT, CDR2 YNNKEL (reference sequence). The V and J ends lost 2 bases and 4 bases, in that order; junction bases with no gene match: 3. The CDR3: CASSQWDRAYEQYF. In DNA, the CDR3 is TGTGCCAGCAGCCAATGGGACAGGGCTTACGAGCAGTACTTC.

The rearrangement joins TRBV5-1 to TRBJ2-6; 7 nucleotides align to TRBD1. V shed 0 bases, J shed 1 base, and the junction held 1 base outside the gene matches. The germline CDR1 and CDR2 sequences are SGHRS and YFSETQ. CDR3 length: 16 residues. CDR3 region: CASSLETGSGANVLTF. In DNA form, the CDR3 reads TGCGCCAGCAGCTTGGAGACAGGGTCTGGGGCCAACGTCCTGACTTTC.

The chain joins TRBV19 to TRBJ2-7; TRBD1 aligns across 7 bases. With 3 bases clipped from V and 3 bases from J, the junction kept 5 bases outside the gene matches. The CDR3 totals 14 residues. Germline V gene sequence: CDR1 LNHDA, CDR2 SQIVND (reference sequence). The CDR3 DNA sequence: TGTGCCAGTAGTATCGGACAGGAAAACTACGAGCAGTACTTC. This encodes CASSIGQENYEQYF.

The chain is built from TRBV3-1 (or the pseudogene TRBV3-2) and TRBJ1-6; 8 bases are shared with TRBD1. CDR3 length: 13 residues. Per germline, CDR1 LGHDT and CDR2 YNNKEL (reference sequence). Losses at the gene ends were 10 bases for V and 7 bases for J; bases not matched to a gene: 6. CDR3 loop: CATHRGGNSPLHF. CDR3 DNA sequence: TGTGCCACACACAGGGGGGGGAATTCACCCCTCCACTTT.

The gene calls are TRBV6-4 and TRBJ1-4; D possibly corresponds to TRBD1 (6 bases). CDR1 and CDR2 (germline): MRHNA, SNTAGT. V gave up 9 bases and J gave up 0 bases, with 17 bases separating them. CDR3 size: 16 residues. In DNA form, the CDR3 reads TGTGCCAGTGCGCGGGGGGACAATGCAACTAATGAAAAACTGTTTTTT. Its protein product is CASARGDNATNEKLFF.